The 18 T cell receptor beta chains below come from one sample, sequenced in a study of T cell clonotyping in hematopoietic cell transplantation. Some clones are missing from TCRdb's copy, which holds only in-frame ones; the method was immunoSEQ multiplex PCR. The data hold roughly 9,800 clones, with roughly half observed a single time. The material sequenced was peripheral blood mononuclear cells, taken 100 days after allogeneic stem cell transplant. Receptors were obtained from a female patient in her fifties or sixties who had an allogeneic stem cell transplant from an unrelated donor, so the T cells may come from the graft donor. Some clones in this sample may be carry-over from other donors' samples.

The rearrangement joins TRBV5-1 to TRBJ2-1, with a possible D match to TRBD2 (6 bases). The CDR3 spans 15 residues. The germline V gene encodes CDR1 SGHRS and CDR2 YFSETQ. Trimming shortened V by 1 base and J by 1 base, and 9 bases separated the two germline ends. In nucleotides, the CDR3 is TGCGCCAGCAGCTTGTTCCGGGAGTCCTACAATGAGCAGTTCTTC. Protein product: CASSLFRESYNEQFF.

The CDR3 DNA reads as TGTGCCAGCAGCTTCGGTCGTGACAAACTGTTTTTT. Its protein product is CASSFGRDKLFF. V and J are TRBV7-2 and TRBJ1-4; no definite D call. The germline V and J ends were trimmed by 3 bases and 11 bases, with 10 bases remaining between them. The length of the CDR3 is 12 residues. Per the germline V gene, CDR1 is SGHTA and CDR2 is FQGNSA.

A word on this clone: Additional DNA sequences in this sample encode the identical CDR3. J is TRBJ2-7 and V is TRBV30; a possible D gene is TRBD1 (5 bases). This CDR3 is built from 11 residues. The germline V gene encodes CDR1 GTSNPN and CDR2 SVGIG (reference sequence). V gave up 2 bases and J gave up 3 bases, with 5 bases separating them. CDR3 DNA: TGTGCCTGGAGTCAGGGCTACGAGCAGTACTTC. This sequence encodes CAWSQGYEQYF.

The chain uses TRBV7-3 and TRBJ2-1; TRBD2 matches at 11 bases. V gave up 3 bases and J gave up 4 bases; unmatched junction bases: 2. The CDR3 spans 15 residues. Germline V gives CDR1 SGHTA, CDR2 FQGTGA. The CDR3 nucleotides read TGTGCCAGCAGCTTGACTAGCGGGAAATACAATGAGCAGTTCTTC. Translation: CASSLTSGKYNEQFF.

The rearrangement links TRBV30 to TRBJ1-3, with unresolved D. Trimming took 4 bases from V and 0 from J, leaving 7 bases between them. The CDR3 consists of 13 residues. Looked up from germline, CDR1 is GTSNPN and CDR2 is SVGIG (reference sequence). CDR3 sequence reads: CAWMGFSGNTIYF. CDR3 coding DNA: TGTGCCTGGATGGGATTCTCTGGAAACACCATATATTTT.

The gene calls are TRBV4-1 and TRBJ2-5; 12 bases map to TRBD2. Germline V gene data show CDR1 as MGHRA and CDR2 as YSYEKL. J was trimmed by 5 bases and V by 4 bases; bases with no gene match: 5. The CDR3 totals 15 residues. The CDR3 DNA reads TGCGCCAGCAGCCCACGACTAGCGGGAGTGGAGACCCAGTACTTC. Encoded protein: CASSPRLAGVETQYF.

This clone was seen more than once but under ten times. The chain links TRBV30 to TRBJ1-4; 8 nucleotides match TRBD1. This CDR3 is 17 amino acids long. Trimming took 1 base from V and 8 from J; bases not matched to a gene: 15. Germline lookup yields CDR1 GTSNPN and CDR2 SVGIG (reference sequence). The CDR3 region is CAWSAGGQGVWGEKLFF. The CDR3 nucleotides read TGTGCCTGGAGTGCCGGCGGACAGGGCGTATGGGGGGAAAAACTGTTTTTT.

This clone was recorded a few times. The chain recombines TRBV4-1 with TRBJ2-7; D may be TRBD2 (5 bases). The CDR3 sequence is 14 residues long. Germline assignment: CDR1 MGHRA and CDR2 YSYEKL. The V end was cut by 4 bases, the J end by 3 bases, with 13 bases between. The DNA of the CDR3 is TGCGCCAGCAGCCTAGCGTTAACGGGCTACGAGCAGTACTTC. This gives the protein CASSLALTGYEQYF.

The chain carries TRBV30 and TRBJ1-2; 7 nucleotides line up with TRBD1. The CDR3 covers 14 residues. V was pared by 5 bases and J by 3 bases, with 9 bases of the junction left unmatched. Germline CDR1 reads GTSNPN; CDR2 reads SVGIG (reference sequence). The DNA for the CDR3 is TGTGCCTGGGGTAAGACAGGGAACCACTATGGCTACACCTTC. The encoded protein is CAWGKTGNHYGYTF. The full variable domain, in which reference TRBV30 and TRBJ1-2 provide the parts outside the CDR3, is SQTIHQWPATLVQPVGSPLSLECTVEGTSNPNLYWYRQAAGRGLQLLFYSVGIGQISSEVPQNLSASRPQDRQFILSSKKLLLSDSGFYLCAWGKTGNHYGYTFGSGTRLTVV.

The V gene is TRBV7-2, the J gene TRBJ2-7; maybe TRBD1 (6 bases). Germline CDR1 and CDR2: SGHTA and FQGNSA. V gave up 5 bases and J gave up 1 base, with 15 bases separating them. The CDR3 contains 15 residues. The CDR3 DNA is TGTGCCAGCAGCCCCCGACAGGCGCCGTCCTACGAGCAGTACTTC. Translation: CASSPRQAPSYEQYF.

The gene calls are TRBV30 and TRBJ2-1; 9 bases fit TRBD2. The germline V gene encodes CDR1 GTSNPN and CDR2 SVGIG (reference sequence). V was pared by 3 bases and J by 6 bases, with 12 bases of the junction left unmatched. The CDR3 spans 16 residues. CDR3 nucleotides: TGTGCCTGGAGAACCTATAGCGGGAGCGAGGGCAATGAGCAGTTCTTC. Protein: CAWRTYSGSEGNEQFF.

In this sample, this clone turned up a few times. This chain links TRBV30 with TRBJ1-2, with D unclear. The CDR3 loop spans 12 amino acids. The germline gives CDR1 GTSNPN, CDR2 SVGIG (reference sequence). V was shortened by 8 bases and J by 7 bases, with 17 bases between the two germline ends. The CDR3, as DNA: TGTGCCGGTAGTGGGCAGGTTGGTGGCTACACCTTC. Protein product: CAGSGQVGGYTF.

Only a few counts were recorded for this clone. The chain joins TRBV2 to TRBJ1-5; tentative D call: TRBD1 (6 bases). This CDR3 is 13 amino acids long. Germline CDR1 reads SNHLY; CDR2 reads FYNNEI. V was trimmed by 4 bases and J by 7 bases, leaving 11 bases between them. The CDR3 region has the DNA TGTGCCAGCAGTGCAGGGGCCCAACAGCCCCAGCATTTT. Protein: CASSAGAQQPQHF. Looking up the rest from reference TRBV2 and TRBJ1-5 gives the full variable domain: EPEVTQTPSHQVTQMGQEVILRCVPISNHLYFYWYRQILGQKVEFLVSFYNNEISEKSEIFDDQFSVERPDGSNFTLKIRSTKLEDSAMYFCASSAGAQQPQHFGDGTRLSIL.

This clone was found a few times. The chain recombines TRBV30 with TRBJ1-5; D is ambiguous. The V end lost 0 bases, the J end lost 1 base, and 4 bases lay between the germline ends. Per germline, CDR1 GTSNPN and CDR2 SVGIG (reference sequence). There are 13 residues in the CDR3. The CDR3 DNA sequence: TGTGCCTGGAGTGTCCGGAGCAATCAGCCCCAGCATTTT. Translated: CAWSVRSNQPQHF.

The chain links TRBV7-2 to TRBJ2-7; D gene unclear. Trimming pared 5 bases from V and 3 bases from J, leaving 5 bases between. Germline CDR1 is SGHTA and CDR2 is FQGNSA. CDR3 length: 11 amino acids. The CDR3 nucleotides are TGTGCCAGCAGCCGTCTCTACGAGCAGTACTTC. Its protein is CASSRLYEQYF.

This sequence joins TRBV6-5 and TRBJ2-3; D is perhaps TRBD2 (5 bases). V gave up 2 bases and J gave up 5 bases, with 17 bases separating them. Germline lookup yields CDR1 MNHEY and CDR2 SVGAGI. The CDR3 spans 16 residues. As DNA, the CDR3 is TGTGCCAGCAGTTACCTGCGGAGTTTTAGCGAAGATACGCAGTATTTT. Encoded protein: CASSYLRSFSEDTQYF.

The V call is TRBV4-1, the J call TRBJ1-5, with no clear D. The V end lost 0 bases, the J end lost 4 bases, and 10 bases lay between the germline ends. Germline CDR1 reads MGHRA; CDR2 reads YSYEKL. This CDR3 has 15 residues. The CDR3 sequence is CASSQDWTDNQPQHF. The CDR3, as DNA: TGCGCCAGCAGCCAAGACTGGACGGATAATCAGCCCCAGCATTTT.

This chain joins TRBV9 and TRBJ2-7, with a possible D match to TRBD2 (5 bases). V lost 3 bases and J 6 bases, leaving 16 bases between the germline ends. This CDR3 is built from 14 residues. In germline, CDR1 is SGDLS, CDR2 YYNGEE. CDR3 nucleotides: TGTGCCAGCAGCGGACCCGGGAAAAGACGCGAGCAGTACTTC. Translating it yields CASSGPGKRREQYF.